A single sample gave rise to the 30 T cell receptor beta chains below, sequenced in a study of blood T cells in healthy people across ages. A J-beta primer mix and a sample-barcoded 5' primer were used in a second PCR of roughly 6 to 11 cycles. A single record per CDR3 protein comes from TCRdb applying MiXCR to the 5' RACE reads. The sample includes about 680,000 distinct CDR3 sequences, 49% of them seen just once. The sample taken for sequencing was blood. The receptors derive from a woman in her fifties or sixties in good health.

This clonotype was seen more than once but under ten times. The rearrangement links TRBV7-2 to TRBJ2-4; TRBD1 agrees at 8 bases. The J call may be mistaken, given a closer DNA end match to TRBJ2-7. The CDR3 is 14 amino acids. Germline V gives CDR1 SGHTA, CDR2 FQGNSA. The CDR3 protein is CASSQRTGNYEQYF. For the CDR3, the DNA is TGTGCCAGCAGCCAGCGGACAGGGAACTACGAGCAGTACTTC.

This chain links TRBV20-1 with TRBJ2-1; TRBD2 aligns across 14 bases. The germline V gene encodes CDR1 DFQATT and CDR2 SNEGSKA (reference sequence). The CDR3 runs 21 residues. The ends lost 0 bases at V and 1 base at J; junction bases unmatched: 14. CDR3 coding DNA: TGCAGTGCTAGAGATCAGGGTCGTAGACTAGCGGGAGGGAAGTCCTACAATGAGCAGTTCTTC. This gives the protein CSARDQGRRLAGGKSYNEQFF.

The chain couples TRBV15 to TRBJ1-6; possibly TRBD1 for D (5 bases). V lost 5 bases, J lost 8 bases, and 16 bases lay in between. This CDR3 has 15 residues. CDR1 and CDR2 from the germline V gene are LNHNV and YYDKDF (reference sequence). The CDR3 loop reads CATSPTRTLDSPLHF. DNA for the CDR3: TGTGCCACCAGCCCTACGCGGACACTCGATTCACCCCTCCACTTT. Based on the CDR3 plus reference TRBV15 and TRBJ1-6, the full variable domain is DAMVIQNPRYQVTQFGKPVTLSCSQTLNHNVMYWYQQKSSQAPKLLFHYYDKDFNNEADTPDNFQSRRPNTSFCFLDIRSPGLGDTAMYLCATSPTRTLDSPLHFGNGTRLTVT.

There are a few counts of this clonotype. This rearrangement joins TRBV3-1 to TRBJ2-7; 9 bases map to TRBD1. The junction had 1 base not matched to a gene; V was cut back by 0 bases and J by 1 base. Germline CDR1 is LGHDT and CDR2 is YNNKEL (reference sequence). The CDR3 consists of 15 residues. CDR3 nucleotide sequence: TGTGCCAGCAGCCAAGATGGACAGGGGTCCTACGAGCAGTACTTC. It translates to CASSQDGQGSYEQYF.

The rearrangement joins TRBV28 to TRBJ2-5; TRBD1 matches 7 bases. This CDR3 has 14 residues. The germline V gene has CDR1 MDHEN and CDR2 SYDVKM. The J segment lost 11 bases and the V segment lost 7 bases, leaving 16 bases of the junction unmatched. CDR3 in amino acids: CASTWTGRSWEQYF. In nucleotides, the CDR3 is TGTGCCAGCACCTGGACAGGCCGCAGCTGGGAGCAGTACTTC.

This clonotype was seen more than once but under ten times. The chain recombines TRBV20-1 with TRBJ2-3; 10 bases map to TRBD2. Germline V gene lookup returns CDR1 DFQATT and CDR2 SNEGSKA (reference sequence). V was clipped by 6 bases and J by 0 bases; unmatched bases: 6. This CDR3 has 15 residues. CDR3 sequence reads: CSAILAGTSTDTQYF. CDR3 bases: TGCAGTGCCATACTAGCGGGGACTAGCACAGATACGCAGTATTTT.

The rearrangement joins TRBV4-2 to TRBJ1-5, with D perhaps TRBD1 (5 bases). Trimming cost V 0 bases and J 5 bases, with 11 bases left between them. Germline V gene data show CDR1 as LGHNA and CDR2 as YNFKEQ. The CDR3 runs 15 residues. As DNA, the CDR3 is TGTGCCAGCAGCCAAGATAGGCGGGGCCATCAGCCCCAGCATTTT. As protein: CASSQDRRGHQPQHF.

V is TRBV5-1 and J is TRBJ1-2; 8 nucleotides line up with TRBD1. The CDR3 is 13 amino acids. Per the germline V gene, CDR1 is SGHRS and CDR2 is YFSETQ. The ends lost 4 bases at V and 4 bases at J; junction bases unmatched: 3. The CDR3 sequence: CASSRGTGYGYTF. The CDR3 bases are TGCGCCAGCAGCCGAGGGACAGGCTATGGCTACACCTTC.

The V gene is TRBV5-1, the J gene TRBJ2-7; D remains unclear. The germline V gene has CDR1 SGHRS and CDR2 YFSETQ. CDR3 size: 14 residues. Trimming pared 5 bases from V and 0 bases from J, leaving 12 bases between. The CDR3 sequence: CASSPIESSYEQYF. CDR3 in DNA: TGCGCCAGCAGTCCCATAGAGAGCTCCTACGAGCAGTACTTC.

This clonotype was seen a single time. An end of the junction differs from the germline gene, which may be a read error. The chain combines TRBV5-1 with TRBJ2-5; 10 bases line up with TRBD1. Germline V gene sequence: CDR1 SGHRS, CDR2 YFSETQ. The CDR3 covers 15 residues. The CDR3 loop is CVSSLDRGLGETQYF. CDR3 DNA sequence: TGCGTCAGCAGCTTAGACAGGGGGCTTGGAGAGACCCAGTACTTC.

This clonotype was observed a handful of times. The chain employs TRBV20-1 and TRBJ2-1; D not resolved. V was cut by 1 base and J by 5 bases, with 9 bases left in between. Germline-derived CDR1 and CDR2 are DFQATT and SNEGSKA (reference sequence). The CDR3 sequence is 13 residues long. The CDR3 region is CSARASVNNEQFF. Written as DNA, the CDR3 is TGCAGTGCTAGAGCTTCGGTAAACAATGAGCAGTTCTTC.

The chain uses TRBV10-3 and TRBJ2-7; 14 nucleotides align to TRBD2. Matching the DNA end better, TRBJ2-5 makes the J call doubtful. The V gene's germline CDR1 is ENHRY and CDR2 SYGVKD. There are 15 residues in the CDR3. CDR3 bases: TGTGCCATCAGTGTGGGACTAGCGGGAGTAGAGACCCAGTACTTC. Translating gives CAISVGLAGVETQYF.

This clonotype showed up many times. The chain is built from TRBV9 and TRBJ2-7; 7 bases agree with TRBD1. Losses at the gene ends were 3 bases for V and 1 base for J; bases not matched to a gene: 4. The CDR3 contains 14 residues. Germline CDR1 is SGDLS and CDR2 is YYNGEE. CDR3 bases: TGTGCCAGCAGCGCTCAGGGGGAATCCTACGAGCAGTACTTC. Its protein product is CASSAQGESYEQYF.

With respect to this clonotype: One end of the junction fails to match germline, which may point to a read error. CDR3 amino acids: CRARATQREQFF. The CDR3 nucleotides are TGCCGTGCTAGAGCCACGCAGCGGGAGCAGTTCTTC. The chain has TRBV20-1 and TRBJ2-1; possible D gene TRBD2, 5 bases. There are 12 residues in the CDR3. Germline V gives CDR1 DFQATT, CDR2 SNEGSKA (reference sequence).

V is TRBV25-1 and J is TRBJ2-1, with D possibly matching TRBD2 (6 bases). V lost 4 bases and J 0 bases, leaving 13 bases between the germline ends. Germline V lookup: CDR1 MGHDK, CDR2 SYGVNS. CDR3 length: 16 amino acids. Here the CDR3 DNA reads TGTGCCAGCAGTGGCCAGCGGGTGTTCTCCTACAATGAGCAGTTCTTC. Protein sequence: CASSGQRVFSYNEQFF.

This chain joins TRBV20-1 and TRBJ2-1, with no clear D. CDR1 and CDR2 (germline): DFQATT, SNEGSKA (reference sequence). The CDR3 is 11 amino acids. V lost 5 bases and J lost 8, with 10 bases in between. The CDR3 coding sequence is TGCAGTGCTCCCCGTTACTATGAGCAGTTCTTC. Amino acid sequence: CSAPRYYEQFF.

This chain joins TRBV20-1 and TRBJ2-1; tentative D call: TRBD2 (6 bases). CDR3 length: 14 amino acids. Per germline, CDR1 DFQATT and CDR2 SNEGSKA (reference sequence). V lost 2 bases and J lost 4, with 12 bases in between. CDR3 sequence (DNA): TGCAGTGCTAGATTGCGGGGAAGATACAATGAGCAGTTCTTC. Encoded protein: CSARLRGRYNEQFF.

In this sample, this clonotype turned up many times. V gene TRBV27 combines with J gene TRBJ2-5, with D perhaps matching TRBD1 (6 bases). Per the germline V gene, CDR1 is MNHEY and CDR2 is SMNVEV (reference sequence). The ends were cut back, 6 bases at V and 11 bases at J, with 25 bases in the middle. The CDR3 runs 15 residues. The CDR3 coding sequence is TGTGCCAGCAGCTATAAGGGGGTGTCAGTAAATGAGCAGTACTTC. The encoded protein is CASSYKGVSVNEQYF.

The genes are TRBV2 and TRBJ2-7, with 7 positions matching TRBD2. V gave up 7 bases and J gave up 7 bases; unmatched junction bases: 10. The CDR3 length is 13 residues. Per germline, CDR1 SNHLY and CDR2 FYNNEI. CDR3 loop: CASTPTTGGEQYF. The CDR3 DNA follows: TGTGCCAGCACTCCAACTACCGGGGGGGAGCAGTACTTC.

This chain connects TRBV6-2 or TRBV6-3 to TRBJ2-7; 9 bases are shared with TRBD2. The V gene end was trimmed by 6 bases and the J gene end by 2 bases; junction bases not matched to a gene: 5. The CDR3 runs 14 residues. Germline values: CDR1 MNHEY, CDR2 SVGEGT. The CDR3 DNA is TGTGCCAGCAGCAATAGCGGGAGCACCTACGAGCAGTACTTC. It translates to CASSNSGSTYEQYF.

This clonotype was found a few times. CDR3 sequence (DNA): TGTGCCAGCACCCCCGGACAGGGGGCGCGGAGTAGAAATTCACCCCTCCACTTT. Residues: CASTPGQGARSRNSPLHF. The genes are TRBV7-2 and TRBJ1-6, with 11 bases identical to TRBD1. CDR1 and CDR2 (germline): SGHTA, FQGNSA. Unmatched junction bases numbered 15, after V lost 7 bases and J lost 7 bases. CDR3 size: 18 residues. The entire variable domain, with the rest obtained from reference TRBV7-2 and TRBJ1-6, is as follows: GAGVSQSPSNKVTEKGKDVELRCDPISGHTALYWYRQSLGQGLEFLIYFQGNSAPDKSGLPSDRFSAERTGGSVSTLTIQRTQQEDSAVYLCASTPGQGARSRNSPLHFGNGTRLTVT.

The rearrangement joins TRBV6-6 to TRBJ1-2; tentative D call: TRBD1 (5 bases). The germline V gene encodes CDR1 MNHNY and CDR2 SVGAGI (reference sequence). This CDR3 spans 14 amino acids. The V gene lost 7 bases and the J gene lost 2 bases, with 14 bases spanning the gap. CDR3 amino acids: CASTTTGDNYGYTF. CDR3 sequence (DNA): TGTGCCAGCACCACCACAGGAGACAACTATGGCTACACCTTC.

V is TRBV7-3 and J is TRBJ2-1, with D unresolved. The CDR3 sequence is 12 residues long. Germline V gene data show CDR1 as SGHTA and CDR2 as FQGTGA. Trimming removed 0 bases at V and 11 bases at J, with 8 bases between. The CDR3 loop reads CASSLTEAQQFF. For the CDR3, the DNA is TGTGCCAGCAGCTTAACAGAGGCTCAGCAGTTCTTC. The variable domain in full, with the rest retrieved from reference TRBV7-3 and TRBJ2-1, is GAGVSQTPSNKVTEKGKYVELRCDPISGHTALYWYRQSLGQGPEFLIYFQGTGAADDSGLPNDRFFAVRPEGSVSTLKIQRTERGDSAVYLCASSLTEAQQFFGPGTRLTVL.

The CDR3 coding sequence is TGCGCCAGCAGCGAAAGGACAGGAGGGAATTCACCCCTCCACTTT. Amino acids: CASSERTGGNSPLHF. J is TRBJ1-6 and V is TRBV5-1; 7 nucleotides line up with TRBD1. J was trimmed by 7 bases and V by 4 bases; bases with no gene match: 8. The germline V gene has CDR1 SGHRS and CDR2 YFSETQ. The CDR3 covers 15 residues.

This clonotype was found a few times. V usage is TRBV5-1 and J usage is TRBJ2-6, with a possible D match to TRBD1 (6 bases). V was shortened by 4 bases and J by 4 bases, with 24 bases between the two germline ends. The CDR3 sequence is 19 residues long. From germline, CDR1 is SGHRS and CDR2 YFSETQ. CDR3 sequence (DNA): TGCGCCAGCAGCGTCAATTTCCTAACAGGGCGTTTAGGGGCCAACGTCCTGACTTTC. Protein product: CASSVNFLTGRLGANVLTF.

This clonotype was detected only once. The chain carries TRBV27 and TRBJ2-6; D gene uncertain. CDR3 length equals 16 residues. In germline, CDR1 is MNHEY, CDR2 SMNVEV (reference sequence). V was pared by 2 bases and J by 5 bases, with 13 bases between. The CDR3: CASSLGRTSWANVLTF. Here the CDR3 DNA reads TGTGCCAGCAGTTTAGGACGGACCAGCTGGGCCAACGTCCTGACTTTC.

The chain is built from TRBV27 and TRBJ2-7; the D gene is possibly TRBD2 (7 bases). Germline CDR1 reads MNHEY; CDR2 reads SMNVEV (reference sequence). The V end lost 7 bases, the J end lost 3 bases, and 16 bases lay between the germline ends. The CDR3 has 14 amino acids. The CDR3 bases are TGTGCCAGCAAGGGGGGAGGGCCCTTCTACGAGCAGTACTTC. It yields the protein CASKGGGPFYEQYF.

Many counts were recorded for this clonotype. The V and J genes are TRBV4-2 and TRBJ2-7; 7 bases match TRBD2. The CDR3 loop spans 14 amino acids. Germline loops: CDR1 LGHNA, CDR2 YNFKEQ. The J segment lost 3 bases and the V segment lost 1 base, leaving 3 bases of the junction unmatched. CDR3 loop: CASSQGGGVYEQYF. In DNA, the CDR3 is TGTGCCAGCAGCCAAGGGGGAGGGGTCTACGAGCAGTACTTC.

This chain's CDR3 is CSAGRTETETQYF. The CDR3 nucleotides read TGCAGTGCTGGCAGGACGGAGACAGAGACCCAGTACTTC. The chain carries TRBV20-1 and TRBJ2-5, with D unclear. V shed 5 bases and J shed 4 bases, with 14 bases lying between them. CDR3 length equals 13 residues. Germline CDR1 is DFQATT and CDR2 is SNEGSKA (reference sequence).

This chain connects TRBV2 to TRBJ2-5; D is perhaps TRBD1 or TRBD2 (5 bases each). Germline assignment: CDR1 SNHLY and CDR2 FYNNEI. The CDR3 extends over 13 amino acids. The V end was cut by 6 bases, the J end by 3 bases, with 11 bases between. This CDR3 reads CASSRDRKETQYF. In DNA form, the CDR3 reads TGTGCCAGCAGCCGGGACCGAAAAGAGACCCAGTACTTC.